The TCR beta chain described here comes from a study of shared clonotypes between healthy human individuals. Trimming cost V 2 bases and J 4 bases; bases outside gene matches: 8. The CDR3 consists of 15 residues. Germline CDR1 SGHTS, CDR2 YDEGEE. Naive CD8 cells, CD45RO-negative and positively selected for CCR7, excluded terminally differentiated effector memory CD45RA+ cells. Caucasian adults living in Nashville, Tennessee, provided all samples. At deep level, the assay was performed. Genomic DNA belonging to each subset was distributed in equal measure over several immunoSEQ plates. It was about 190 ng DNA, about 30,000 T cell genomes, that sorted-subset replicate PCRs used. TCRdb's copy holds only in-frame clones and misses some; the assay was immunoSEQ multiplex PCR. The repertoire consists of approximately 600,000 clones, with 90% to 95% occurring once and the leading ten covering around 0.12%.

The source is a woman aged 25 to 45 in good health. The sample consisted of naive CD8+ T cells sorted from blood. The chain links TRBV5-8 to TRBJ1-2, with 7 bases that match TRBD1. The CDR3 reads CASSLGGGQVYGYTF. DNA of the CDR3: TGTGCCAGCAGCTTAGGCGGAGGACAGGTCTATGGCTACACCTTC.